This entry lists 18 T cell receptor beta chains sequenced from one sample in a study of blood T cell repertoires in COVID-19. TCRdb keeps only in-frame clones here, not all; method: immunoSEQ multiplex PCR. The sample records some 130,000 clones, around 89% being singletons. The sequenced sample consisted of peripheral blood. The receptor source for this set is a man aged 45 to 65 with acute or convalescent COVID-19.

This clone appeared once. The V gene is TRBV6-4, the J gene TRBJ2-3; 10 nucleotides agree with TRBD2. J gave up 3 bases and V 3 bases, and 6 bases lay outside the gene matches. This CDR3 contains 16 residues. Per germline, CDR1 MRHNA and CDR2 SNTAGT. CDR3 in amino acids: CASSEQPGLATDTQYF. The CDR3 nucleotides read TGTGCCAGCAGTGAGCAACCGGGACTAGCGACAGATACGCAGTATTTT.

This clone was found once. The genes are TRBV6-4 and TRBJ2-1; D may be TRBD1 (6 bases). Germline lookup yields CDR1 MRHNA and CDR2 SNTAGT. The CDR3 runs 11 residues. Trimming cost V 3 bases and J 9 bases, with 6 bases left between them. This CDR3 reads CASSEGGEQFF. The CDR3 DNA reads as TGTGCCAGCAGTGAAGGGGGTGAGCAGTTCTTC.

The CDR3 sequence is CASSIIRDTEAFF. The DNA for the CDR3 is TGTGCCAGTAGCATCATTCGGGACACTGAAGCTTTCTTT. The chain recombines TRBV19 with TRBJ1-1; D unresolved. The CDR3 is 13 amino acids. Germline V lookup: CDR1 LNHDA, CDR2 SQIVND (reference sequence). V was shortened by 6 bases and J by 3 bases, with 11 bases between the two germline ends.

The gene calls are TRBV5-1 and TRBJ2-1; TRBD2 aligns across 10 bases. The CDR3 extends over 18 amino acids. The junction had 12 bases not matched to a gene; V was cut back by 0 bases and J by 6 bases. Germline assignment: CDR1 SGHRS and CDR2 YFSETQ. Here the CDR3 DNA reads TGCGCCAGCAGCTTGGGGATTTTAGCGGGAGGACTCCCCAATGAGCAGTTCTTC. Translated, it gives CASSLGILAGGLPNEQFF.

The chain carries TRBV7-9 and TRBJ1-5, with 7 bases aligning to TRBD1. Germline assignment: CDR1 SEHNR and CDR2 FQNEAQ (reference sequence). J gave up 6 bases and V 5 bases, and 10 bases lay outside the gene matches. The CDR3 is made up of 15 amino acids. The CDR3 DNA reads TGTGCCAGCAGCCTAACGGGAGGGGGCGGTCAGCCCCAGCATTTT. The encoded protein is CASSLTGGGGQPQHF.

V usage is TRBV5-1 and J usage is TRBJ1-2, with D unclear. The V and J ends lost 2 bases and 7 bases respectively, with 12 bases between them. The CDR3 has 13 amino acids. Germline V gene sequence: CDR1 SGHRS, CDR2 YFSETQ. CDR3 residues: CASSFGLARGYTF. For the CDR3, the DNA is TGCGCCAGCAGCTTCGGACTAGCTCGTGGCTACACCTTC.

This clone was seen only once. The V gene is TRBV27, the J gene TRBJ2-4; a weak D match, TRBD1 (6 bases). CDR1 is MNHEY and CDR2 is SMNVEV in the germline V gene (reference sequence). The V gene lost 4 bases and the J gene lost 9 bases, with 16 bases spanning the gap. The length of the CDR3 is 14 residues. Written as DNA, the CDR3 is TGTGCCAGCAGTTCCGGGACATCCTTGGGCATTCAGTACTTC. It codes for CASSSGTSLGIQYF.

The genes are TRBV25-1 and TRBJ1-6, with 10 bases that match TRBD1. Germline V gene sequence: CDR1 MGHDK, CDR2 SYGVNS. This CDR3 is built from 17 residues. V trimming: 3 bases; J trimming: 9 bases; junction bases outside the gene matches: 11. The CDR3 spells CASSDLLGQGVISPLHF. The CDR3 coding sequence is TGTGCCAGCAGTGATCTATTAGGACAGGGGGTAATTTCACCCCTCCACTTT.

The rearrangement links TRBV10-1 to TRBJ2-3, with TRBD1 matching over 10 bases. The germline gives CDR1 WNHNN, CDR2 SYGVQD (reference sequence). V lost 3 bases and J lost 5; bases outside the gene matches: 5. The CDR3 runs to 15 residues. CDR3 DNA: TGCGCCAGCAGTGACGGACAGGGGGTAGGAGATACGCAGTATTTT. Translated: CASSDGQGVGDTQYF.

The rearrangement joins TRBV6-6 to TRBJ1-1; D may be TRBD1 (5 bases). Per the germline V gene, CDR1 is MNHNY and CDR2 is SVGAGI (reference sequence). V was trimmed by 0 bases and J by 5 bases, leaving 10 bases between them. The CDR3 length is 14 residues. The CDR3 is CASSYSAGRTEAFF. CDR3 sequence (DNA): TGTGCCAGCAGTTACTCGGCAGGGCGAACTGAAGCTTTCTTT.

This chain's CDR3 is CASYRDGRNTIYF. The CDR3 DNA is TGTGCCAGCTACCGCGACGGGAGAAACACCATATATTTT. This chain connects TRBV6-5 to TRBJ1-3; D is unclear. Trimming shortened V by 8 bases and J by 5 bases, and 13 bases separated the two germline ends. The CDR3 totals 13 residues. Germline CDR1 is MNHEY and CDR2 is SVGAGI.

The CDR3 loop is CAISPGLSYYEQYF. Written as DNA, the CDR3 is TGTGCCATCTCGCCGGGACTCTCCTATTACGAGCAGTACTTC. The chain joins TRBV6-5 to TRBJ2-7; TRBD2 is a possible D gene (6 bases). Trimming took 10 bases from V and 4 from J, leaving 20 bases between them. The CDR3 contains 14 residues. The germline V gene has CDR1 MNHEY and CDR2 SVGAGI.

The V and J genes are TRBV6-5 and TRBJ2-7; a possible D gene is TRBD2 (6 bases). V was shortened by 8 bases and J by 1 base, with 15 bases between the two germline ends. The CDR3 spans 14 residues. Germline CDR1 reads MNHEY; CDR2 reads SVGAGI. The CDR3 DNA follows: TGTGCCAGCGAAAACCTCGGGGGTTCCTACGAGCAGTACTTC. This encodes CASENLGGSYEQYF.

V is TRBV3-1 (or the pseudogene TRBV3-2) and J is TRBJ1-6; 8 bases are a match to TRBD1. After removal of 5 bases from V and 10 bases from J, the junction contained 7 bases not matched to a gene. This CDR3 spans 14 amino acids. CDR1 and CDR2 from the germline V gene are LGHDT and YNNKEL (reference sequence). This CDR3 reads CASSATGEGSPLHF. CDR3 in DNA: TGTGCCAGCAGCGCGACAGGGGAAGGGTCACCCCTCCACTTT.

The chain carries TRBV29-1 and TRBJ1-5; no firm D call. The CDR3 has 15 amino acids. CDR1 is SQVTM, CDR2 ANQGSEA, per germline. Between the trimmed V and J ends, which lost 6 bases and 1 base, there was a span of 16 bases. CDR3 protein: CSVTEGGSSNQPQHF. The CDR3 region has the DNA TGCAGCGTAACAGAGGGAGGCTCGAGCAATCAGCCCCAGCATTTT.

The CDR3: CASSYGGGNTEAFF. For the CDR3, the DNA is TGCGCCAGCAGTTATGGGGGCGGGAACACTGAAGCTTTCTTT. The rearrangement joins TRBV5-1 to TRBJ1-1; D is possibly TRBD1 (6 bases). V lost 5 bases to trimming and J lost 1 base, with 12 bases between them. In germline, CDR1 is SGHRS, CDR2 YFSETQ. The CDR3 has 14 residues. Looking up the rest from reference TRBV5-1 and TRBJ1-1 gives the full variable domain: KAGVTQTPRYLIKTRGQQVTLSCSPISGHRSVSWYQQTPGQGLQFLFEYFSETQRNKGNFPGRFSGRQFSNSRSEMNVSTLELGDSALYLCASSYGGGNTEAFFGQGTRLTVV.

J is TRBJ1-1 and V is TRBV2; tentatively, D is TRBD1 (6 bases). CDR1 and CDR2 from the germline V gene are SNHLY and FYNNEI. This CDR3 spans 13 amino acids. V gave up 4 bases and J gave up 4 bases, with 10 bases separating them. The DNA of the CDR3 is TGTGCCAGCAGTGCTACAGGGTTCACTGAAGCTTTCTTT. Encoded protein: CASSATGFTEAFF.

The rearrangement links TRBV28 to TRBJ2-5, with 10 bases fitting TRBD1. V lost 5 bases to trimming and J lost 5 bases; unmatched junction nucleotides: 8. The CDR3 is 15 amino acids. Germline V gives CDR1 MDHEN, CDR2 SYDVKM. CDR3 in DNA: TGTGCCAGCAGTACCGCCGGGACAGGGGACGAGACCCAGTACTTC. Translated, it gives CASSTAGTGDETQYF.